The 20 T cell receptor beta chains below were found in one sample sequenced in a study of cytomegalovirus exposure and HLA in healthy donors. Only in-frame clones appear in the TCRdb table, and some are missing; sequencing was by immunoSEQ multiplex PCR. The sample has fewer than 200,000 clones, 90% to 97% seen once. The specimen sequenced was PBMCs. Every receptor here comes from a woman between 18 and 29 years old in good health and CMV-seronegative.

This clone appeared once. V gene TRBV6-5 combines with J gene TRBJ1-1, with D perhaps TRBD1 (5 bases). This CDR3 comprises 14 residues. Per the germline V gene, CDR1 is MNHEY and CDR2 is SVGAGI. V dropped 4 bases and J dropped 1 base, with 10 bases sitting between them. Here the CDR3 DNA reads TGTGCCAGCAGTTCGAGAACAGGGAACACTGAAGCTTTCTTT. Its protein is CASSSRTGNTEAFF.

The genes are TRBV5-5 and TRBJ1-2; 8 bases fit TRBD1. After removal of 4 bases from V and 4 bases from J, the junction contained 9 bases not matched to a gene. Germline V gene lookup returns CDR1 SGHKS and CDR2 YYEKEE (reference sequence). The length of the CDR3 is 15 residues. The CDR3 DNA reads TGTGCCAGCAGCGTCCGCGGACAGGGAATCTATGGCTACACCTTC. This translates into CASSVRGQGIYGYTF.

The chain couples TRBV27 to TRBJ2-2; the match to TRBD1 covers 10 bases. The CDR3 is 14 residues long. The V segment lost 8 bases and the J segment 5 bases; nucleotides outside the gene matches: 5. Germline values: CDR1 MNHEY, CDR2 SMNVEV (reference sequence). CDR3 sequence reads: CASGDRGGTGELFF. CDR3 coding DNA: TGTGCCAGCGGGGACAGGGGCGGAACCGGGGAGCTGTTTTTT.

With regard to this clone: Other nucleotide sequences from this sample produce the same CDR3. The rearrangement links TRBV9 to TRBJ2-5; D is uncertain. Germline lookup yields CDR1 SGDLS and CDR2 YYNGEE. The CDR3 is made up of 13 amino acids. The V end lost 1 base, the J end lost 1 base, and 5 bases lay between the germline ends. This chain's CDR3 is CASSVRGQETQYF. The CDR3 coding sequence is TGTGCCAGCAGCGTAAGAGGCCAAGAGACCCAGTACTTC.

V gene TRBV25-1 combines with J gene TRBJ2-7; D is ambiguous. V lost 4 bases and J 3 bases, leaving 4 bases between the germline ends. This CDR3 region has 11 residues. The V gene's germline CDR1 is MGHDK and CDR2 SYGVNS. Written as DNA, the CDR3 is TGTGCCAGCAGTGGTTACTACGAGCAGTACTTC. Its protein is CASSGYYEQYF.

The rearrangement uses TRBV7-9 and TRBJ1-2, with 9 bases identical to TRBD1. V was pared by 3 bases and J by 4 bases, with 6 bases of the junction left unmatched. CDR1 is SEHNR, CDR2 FQNEAQ, per germline (reference sequence). CDR3 length equals 15 residues. The CDR3 DNA reads as TGTGCCAGCAGCTTCAGGACAGGGGACGGCTATGGCTACACCTTC. This encodes CASSFRTGDGYGYTF.

The gene calls are TRBV7-8 and TRBJ1-5; D gene ambiguous. Deletions cut 0 bases from V and 0 bases from J, with 9 bases between. Germline values: CDR1 SGHVS, CDR2 FQNEAQ. The CDR3 has 16 residues. In DNA form, the CDR3 reads TGTGCCAGCAGCTTAGCGTTTACAGATAGCAATCAGCCCCAGCATTTT. This encodes CASSLAFTDSNQPQHF.

The chain is built from TRBV14 and TRBJ2-5, with 10 bases aligning to TRBD2. The CDR3 consists of 16 residues. V was clipped by 4 bases and J by 2 bases; unmatched bases: 7. Germline CDR1 is SGHDN and CDR2 is FVKESK. CDR3 in DNA: TGTGCCAGCAGCCCCATAGCGGGGGGAAGGCAAGAGACCCAGTACTTC. Translating gives CASSPIAGGRQETQYF. The variable domain in full, with the rest retrieved from reference TRBV14 and TRBJ2-5, is EAGVTQFPSHSVIEKGQTVTLRCDPISGHDNLYWYRRVMGKEIKFLLHFVKESKQDESGMPNNRFLAERTGGTYSTLKVQPAELEDSGVYFCASSPIAGGRQETQYFGPGTRLLVL.

This chain joins TRBV20-1 and TRBJ1-2; a weak D match, TRBD1 (6 bases). The germline V gene has CDR1 DFQATT and CDR2 SNEGSKA (reference sequence). Trimming removed 7 bases at V and 0 bases at J, with 6 bases between. CDR3 length equals 11 residues. CDR3 sequence reads: CSGTANYGYTF. CDR3 coding DNA: TGCAGTGGGACAGCTAACTATGGCTACACCTTC.

The gene calls are TRBV9 and TRBJ2-7; 8 positions match TRBD1. The J segment lost 3 bases and the V segment lost 4 bases, leaving 6 bases of the junction unmatched. From germline, CDR1 is SGDLS and CDR2 YYNGEE. The CDR3 runs to 14 residues. The CDR3 loop is CASSIGQGSYEQYF. CDR3 nucleotides: TGTGCCAGCAGCATCGGACAGGGCAGCTACGAGCAGTACTTC.

The genes are TRBV4-3 and TRBJ2-7; D might be TRBD2 (5 bases). Germline V gene sequence: CDR1 LGHNA, CDR2 YSLEER. V was clipped by 0 bases and J by 5 bases, with 17 bases between them. The CDR3 extends over 16 amino acids. CDR3 sequence reads: CASSQDREGDFHEQYF. The CDR3 DNA is TGCGCCAGCAGCCAAGATAGAGAGGGAGATTTCCACGAGCAGTACTTC.

The chain couples TRBV9 to TRBJ1-1; tentative D call: TRBD1 (5 bases). Trimming removed 0 bases at V and 0 bases at J, with 12 bases between. The CDR3 contains 16 residues. Germline V lookup: CDR1 SGDLS, CDR2 YYNGEE. This CDR3 reads CASSVGGGVLNTEAFF. CDR3 coding DNA: TGTGCCAGCAGCGTAGGCGGGGGGGTACTGAACACTGAAGCTTTCTTT.

The rearrangement links TRBV19 to TRBJ1-4; a possible D gene is TRBD1 (5 bases). This CDR3 has 14 amino acids. Germline V gene data show CDR1 as LNHDA and CDR2 as SQIVND (reference sequence). With 6 bases removed from V and 0 bases from J, the gap between germline ends came to 8 bases. The CDR3 loop is CASRMTATNEKLFF. CDR3 coding DNA: TGTGCCAGTAGGATGACAGCAACTAATGAAAAACTGTTTTTT.

This chain connects TRBV5-4 to TRBJ2-5; the match to TRBD2 covers 9 bases. Trimming took 2 bases from V and 5 from J; bases not matched to a gene: 7. Germline lookup yields CDR1 SGHNT and CDR2 YYREEE (reference sequence). CDR3 length: 15 amino acids. The CDR3 region is CASSLLAGAGETQYF. CDR3 in DNA: TGTGCCAGCAGCTTATTAGCGGGGGCTGGGGAGACCCAGTACTTC.

This sequence joins TRBV7-9 and TRBJ2-3; perhaps TRBD2 as D (5 bases). CDR3 length: 14 residues. V was pared by 2 bases and J by 5 bases, with 11 bases between. Germline V CDR1 and CDR2: SEHNR, FQNEAQ (reference sequence). The CDR3 spells CASSLSLVGDTQYF. The CDR3 DNA reads as TGTGCCAGCAGCTTATCACTAGTGGGAGATACGCAGTATTTT.

The chain employs TRBV4-3 and TRBJ1-6, with D possibly matching TRBD1 (6 bases). Between the trimmed V and J ends, which lost 1 base and 5 bases, there was a span of 9 bases. Looked up from germline, CDR1 is LGHNA and CDR2 is YSLEER. The CDR3 totals 15 residues. For the CDR3, the DNA is TGCGCCAGCAGCCAAGTTGCAGGGGATAATTCACCCCTCCACTTT. Translation gives CASSQVAGDNSPLHF.

The chain is built from TRBV4-3 and TRBJ2-3; 13 positions agree with TRBD2. Germline V gene lookup returns CDR1 LGHNA and CDR2 YSLEER. The CDR3 loop spans 17 amino acids. Trimming removed 3 bases from V and 5 bases from J; junction bases left unmatched: 8. CDR3 nucleotide sequence: TGCGCCAGCAGCCATAAACTAGCGGGGGGGCAAGAAGATACGCAGTATTTT. The encoded protein is CASSHKLAGGQEDTQYF.

The V and J genes are TRBV7-3 and TRBJ2-5; D is possibly TRBD2 (6 bases). The CDR3 runs to 13 residues. Trimming cost V 5 bases and J 7 bases, with 14 bases left between them. Germline V gene sequence: CDR1 SGHTA, CDR2 FQGTGA. The CDR3 reads CASSPGTSGTQYF. In DNA, the CDR3 is TGTGCCAGCAGCCCTGGGACTTCGGGGACCCAGTACTTC.

The J gene is TRBJ2-1, the V gene TRBV19, with D unclear. The CDR3 is made up of 13 amino acids. The germline V and J ends were trimmed by 6 bases and 7 bases, with 13 bases remaining between them. Per germline, CDR1 LNHDA and CDR2 SQIVND (reference sequence). CDR3 bases: TGTGCCAGTAGCCTACTAACGGGTAATGAGCAGTTCTTC. Translated, it gives CASSLLTGNEQFF.

The chain recombines TRBV20-1 with TRBJ2-1; no clear D gene. Germline CDR1 DFQATT, CDR2 SNEGSKA (reference sequence). V was pared by 0 bases and J by 9 bases, with 6 bases between. The CDR3 runs to 11 residues. This CDR3 is CSARDPSEQFF. The CDR3 nucleotides read TGCAGTGCTAGAGATCCTTCTGAGCAGTTCTTC.